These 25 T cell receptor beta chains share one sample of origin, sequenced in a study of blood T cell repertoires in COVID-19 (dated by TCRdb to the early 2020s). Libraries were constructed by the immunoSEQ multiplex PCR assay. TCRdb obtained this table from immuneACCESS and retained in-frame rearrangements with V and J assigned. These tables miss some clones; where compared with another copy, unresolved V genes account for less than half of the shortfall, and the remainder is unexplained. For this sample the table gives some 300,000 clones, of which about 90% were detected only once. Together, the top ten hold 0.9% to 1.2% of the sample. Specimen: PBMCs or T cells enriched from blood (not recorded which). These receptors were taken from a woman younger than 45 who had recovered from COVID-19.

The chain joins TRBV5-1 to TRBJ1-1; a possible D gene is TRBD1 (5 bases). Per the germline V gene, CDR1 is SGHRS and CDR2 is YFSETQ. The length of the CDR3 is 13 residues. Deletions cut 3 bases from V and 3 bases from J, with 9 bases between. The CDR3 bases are TGCGCCAGCAGCTGGGGGGGTGACACTGAAGCTTTCTTT. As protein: CASSWGGDTEAFF.

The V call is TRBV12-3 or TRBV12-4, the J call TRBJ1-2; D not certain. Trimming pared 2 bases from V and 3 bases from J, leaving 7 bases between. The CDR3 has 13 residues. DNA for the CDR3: TGTGCCAGCAGTTTAACTGCGGACTATGGCTACACCTTC. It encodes CASSLTADYGYTF.

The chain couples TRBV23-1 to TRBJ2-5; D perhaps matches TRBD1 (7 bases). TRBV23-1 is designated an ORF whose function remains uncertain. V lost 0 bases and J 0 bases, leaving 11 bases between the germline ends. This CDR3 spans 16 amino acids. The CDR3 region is CASSQSGGQNQETQYF. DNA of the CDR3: TGCGCCAGCAGTCAATCGGGGGGACAGAACCAAGAGACCCAGTACTTC.

CDR3 bases: TGCAGCGTTGCTCAGGGCCCTAATTCACCCCTCCACTTT. Protein: CSVAQGPNSPLHF. J is TRBJ1-6 and V is TRBV29-1; the D gene is possibly TRBD1 (5 bases). The CDR3 runs 13 residues. Germline values: CDR1 SQVTM, CDR2 ANQGSEA. Trimming pared 4 bases from V and 6 bases from J, leaving 10 bases between.

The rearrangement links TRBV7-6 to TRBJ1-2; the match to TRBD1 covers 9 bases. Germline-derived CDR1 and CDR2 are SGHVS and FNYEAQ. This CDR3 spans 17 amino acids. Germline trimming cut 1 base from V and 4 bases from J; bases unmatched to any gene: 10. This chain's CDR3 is CASSLGPGTGPPYGYTF. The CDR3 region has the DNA TGTGCCAGCAGCTTAGGACCCGGGACAGGGCCCCCCTATGGCTACACCTTC.

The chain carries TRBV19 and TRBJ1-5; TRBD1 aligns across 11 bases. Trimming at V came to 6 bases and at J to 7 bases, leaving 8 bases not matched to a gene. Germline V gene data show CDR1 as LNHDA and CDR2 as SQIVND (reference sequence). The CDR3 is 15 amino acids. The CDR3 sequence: CASSQGQGVYQPQHF. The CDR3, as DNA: TGTGCCAGTAGCCAGGGACAGGGGGTTTACCAGCCCCAGCATTTT.

CDR3 in amino acids: CASSPGLAEWDNEQFF. The CDR3 DNA sequence: TGTGCCAGCAGCCCGGGACTAGCGGAGTGGGACAATGAGCAGTTCTTC. The gene calls are TRBV11-3 and TRBJ2-1, with 11 nucleotides matching TRBD2. With 5 bases clipped from V and 5 bases from J, the junction kept 8 bases outside the gene matches. Germline values: CDR1 SGHNT, CDR2 YENEEA. CDR3 length equals 16 residues.

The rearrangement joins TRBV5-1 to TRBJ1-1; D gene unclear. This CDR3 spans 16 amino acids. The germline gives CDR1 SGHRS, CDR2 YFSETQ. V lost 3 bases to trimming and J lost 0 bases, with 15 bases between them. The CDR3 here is CASSSGWGGMNTEAFF. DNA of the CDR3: TGCGCCAGCAGCTCAGGTTGGGGAGGCATGAACACTGAAGCTTTCTTT.

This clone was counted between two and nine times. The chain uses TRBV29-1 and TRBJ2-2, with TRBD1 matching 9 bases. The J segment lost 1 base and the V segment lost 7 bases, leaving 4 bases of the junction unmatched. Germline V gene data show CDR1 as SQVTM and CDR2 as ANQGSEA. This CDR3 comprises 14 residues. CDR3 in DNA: TGCAGCGCACTGGACAGGGGGAACACCGGGGAGCTGTTTTTT. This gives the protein CSALDRGNTGELFF.

CDR3 in DNA: TGTGCCAGCTCACCAAGGGACAGGGTGCGGGACACTGAAGCTTTCTTT. Protein product: CASSPRDRVRDTEAFF. V usage is TRBV18 and J usage is TRBJ1-1, with TRBD1 matching over 9 bases. Germline V gene sequence: CDR1 KGHSH, CDR2 LQKENI. V lost 2 bases to trimming and J lost 3 bases; unmatched junction nucleotides: 7. CDR3 length: 16 residues.

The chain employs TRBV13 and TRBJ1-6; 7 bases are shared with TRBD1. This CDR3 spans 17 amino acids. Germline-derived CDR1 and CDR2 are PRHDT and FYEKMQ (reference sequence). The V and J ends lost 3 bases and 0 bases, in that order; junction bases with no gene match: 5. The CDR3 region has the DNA TGTGCCAGCAGCTTGGGACAGAAAATCTCCTATAATTCACCCCTCCACTTT. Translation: CASSLGQKISYNSPLHF.

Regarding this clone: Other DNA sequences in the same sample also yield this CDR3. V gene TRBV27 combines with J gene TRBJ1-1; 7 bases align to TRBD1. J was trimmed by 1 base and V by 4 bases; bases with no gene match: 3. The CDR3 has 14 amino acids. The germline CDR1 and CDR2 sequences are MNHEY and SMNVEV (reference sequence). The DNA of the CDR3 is TGTGCCAGCAGTTCCGGGACAGCGAACACTGAAGCTTTCTTT. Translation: CASSSGTANTEAFF.

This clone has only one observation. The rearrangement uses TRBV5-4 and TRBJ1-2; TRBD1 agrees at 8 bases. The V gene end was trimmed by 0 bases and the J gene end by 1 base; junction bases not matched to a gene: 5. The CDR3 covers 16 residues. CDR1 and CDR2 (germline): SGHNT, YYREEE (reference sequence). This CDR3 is CASSLDSDRDNYGYTF. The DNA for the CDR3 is TGTGCCAGCAGCTTGGACTCGGACAGGGATAACTATGGCTACACCTTC.

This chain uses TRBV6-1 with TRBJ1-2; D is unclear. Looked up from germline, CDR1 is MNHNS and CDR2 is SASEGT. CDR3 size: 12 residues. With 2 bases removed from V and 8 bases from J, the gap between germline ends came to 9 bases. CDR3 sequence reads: CASSELGGGYTF. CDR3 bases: TGTGCCAGCAGTGAATTGGGAGGGGGCTACACCTTC.

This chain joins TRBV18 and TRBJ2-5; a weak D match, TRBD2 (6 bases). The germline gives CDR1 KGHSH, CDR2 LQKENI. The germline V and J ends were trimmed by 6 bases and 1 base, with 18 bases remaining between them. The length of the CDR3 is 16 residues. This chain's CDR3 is CASSPLGLKPQETQYF. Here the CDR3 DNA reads TGTGCCAGCTCCCCCCTGGGACTCAAACCCCAAGAGACCCAGTACTTC.

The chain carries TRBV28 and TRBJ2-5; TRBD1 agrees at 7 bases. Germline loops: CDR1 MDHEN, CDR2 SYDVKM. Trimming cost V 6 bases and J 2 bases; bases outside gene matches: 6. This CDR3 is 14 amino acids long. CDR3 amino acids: CASSWTGVQETQYF. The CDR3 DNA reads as TGTGCCAGCAGCTGGACAGGCGTTCAAGAGACCCAGTACTTC.

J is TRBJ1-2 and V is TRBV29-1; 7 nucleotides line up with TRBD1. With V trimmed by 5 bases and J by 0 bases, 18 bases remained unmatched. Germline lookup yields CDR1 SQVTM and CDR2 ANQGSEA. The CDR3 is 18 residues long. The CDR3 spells CSVSRAGGSMGANYGYTF. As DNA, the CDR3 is TGCAGCGTTTCCAGAGCAGGGGGATCTATGGGGGCTAACTATGGCTACACCTTC.

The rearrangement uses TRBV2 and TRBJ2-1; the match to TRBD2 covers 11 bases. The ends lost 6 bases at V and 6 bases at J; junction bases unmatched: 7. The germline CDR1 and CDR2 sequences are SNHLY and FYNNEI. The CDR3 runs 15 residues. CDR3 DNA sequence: TGTGCCAGCAGAGCTATAGCGGGGGGGGTCAATGAGCAGTTCTTC. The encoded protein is CASRAIAGGVNEQFF.

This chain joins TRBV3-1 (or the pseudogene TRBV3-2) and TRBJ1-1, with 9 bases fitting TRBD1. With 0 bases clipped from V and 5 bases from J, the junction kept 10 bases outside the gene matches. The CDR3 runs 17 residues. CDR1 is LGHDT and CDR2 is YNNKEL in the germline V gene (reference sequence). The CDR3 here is CASSQDPPQGARTEAFF. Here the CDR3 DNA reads TGTGCCAGCAGCCAAGATCCACCACAGGGGGCGCGGACTGAAGCTTTCTTT.

The CDR3 sequence: CASTRTFPRGTGELFF. CDR3 DNA: TGTGCCAGCACCCGTACATTCCCTAGAGGGACCGGGGAGCTGTTTTTT. The chain joins TRBV7-9 to TRBJ2-2; D perhaps matches TRBD2 (5 bases). Germline V gene data show CDR1 as SEHNR and CDR2 as FQNEAQ (reference sequence). V was shortened by 7 bases and J by 5 bases, with 20 bases between the two germline ends. CDR3 length equals 16 residues.

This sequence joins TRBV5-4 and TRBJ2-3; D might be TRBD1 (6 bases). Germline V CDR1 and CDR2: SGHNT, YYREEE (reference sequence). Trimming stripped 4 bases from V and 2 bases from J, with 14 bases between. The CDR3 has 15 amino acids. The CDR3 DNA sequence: TGTGCCAGCAGCCCCTCAGGGGCTTCCACAGATACGCAGTATTTT. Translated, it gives CASSPSGASTDTQYF.

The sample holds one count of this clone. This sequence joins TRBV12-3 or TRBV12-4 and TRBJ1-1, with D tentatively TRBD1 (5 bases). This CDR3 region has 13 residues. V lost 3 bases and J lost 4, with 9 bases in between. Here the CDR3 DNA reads TGTGCCAGCAGTTTCGCAGGGTTCACTGAAGCTTTCTTT. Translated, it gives CASSFAGFTEAFF.

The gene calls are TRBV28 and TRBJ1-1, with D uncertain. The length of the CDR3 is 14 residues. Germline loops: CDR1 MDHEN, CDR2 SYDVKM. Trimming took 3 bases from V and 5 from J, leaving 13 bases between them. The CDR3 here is CASSLYAAGTEAFF. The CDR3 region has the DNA TGTGCCAGCAGTTTGTACGCCGCGGGTACTGAAGCTTTCTTT.

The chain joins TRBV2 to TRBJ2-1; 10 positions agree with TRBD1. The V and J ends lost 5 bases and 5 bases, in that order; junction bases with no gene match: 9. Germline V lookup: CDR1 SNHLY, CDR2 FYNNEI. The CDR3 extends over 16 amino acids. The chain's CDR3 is CASSQTGTGVDNEQFF. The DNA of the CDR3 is TGTGCCAGCAGTCAGACCGGGACAGGGGTTGACAATGAGCAGTTCTTC.

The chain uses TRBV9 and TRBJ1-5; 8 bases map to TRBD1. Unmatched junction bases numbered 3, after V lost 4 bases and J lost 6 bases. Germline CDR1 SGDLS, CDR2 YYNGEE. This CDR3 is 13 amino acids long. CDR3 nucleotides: TGTGCCAGCAGCAAACAGGGGGGTCAGCCCCAGCATTTT. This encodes CASSKQGGQPQHF.